The 32 T cell receptor beta chains reported below all come from one sample, sequenced in a study of identical twins. TCRdb redid the calling of the 5' RACE reads with MiXCR, one entry per CDR3 protein. The table records about 720,000 distinct CDR3 sequences, 18% of them present only once. The sample also formed part of further work on T cells expressing NK-cell markers.

The sample taken for sequencing was PBMCs. The source is a woman between 18 and 29 years old in good health.

This clonotype has only a few counts. V gene TRBV29-1 combines with J gene TRBJ2-1; 8 bases match TRBD2. The trim removed 7 bases at V and 7 bases at J, leaving 9 bases unmatched. The germline gives CDR1 SQVTM, CDR2 ANQGSEA. The CDR3 is made up of 13 amino acids. CDR3 DNA sequence: TGCAGCGCCGGCGGGAGGCCGGGGAATGAGCAGTTCTTC. Translated, it gives CSAGGRPGNEQFF.

J is TRBJ2-7 and V is TRBV5-6; the D gene is possibly TRBD2 (5 bases). Deletions cut 2 bases from V and 5 bases from J, with 14 bases between. Germline values: CDR1 SGHDT, CDR2 YYEEEE. This CDR3 is 14 amino acids long. The CDR3, as DNA: TGTGCCAGCAGCTTTGGACTGGCCGCCAACGAGCAGTACTTC. This encodes CASSFGLAANEQYF. The full variable domain, completed using reference TRBV5-6 and TRBJ2-7, is DAGVTQSPTHLIKTRGQQVTLRCSPKSGHDTVSWYQQALGQGPQFIFQYYEEEERQRGNFPDRFSGHQFPNYSSELNVNALLLGDSALYLCASSFGLAANEQYFGPGTRLTVT.

The chain joins TRBV6-5 to TRBJ2-7; 7 nucleotides align to TRBD2. Trimming removed 5 bases from V and 2 bases from J; junction bases left unmatched: 12. Germline-derived CDR1 and CDR2 are MNHEY and SVGAGI. The CDR3 runs to 16 residues. The CDR3 DNA follows: TGTGCCAGCAGTAACACGTGGAGCGGGGCCACCTACGAGCAGTACTTC. Protein: CASSNTWSGATYEQYF.

V gene TRBV24-1 combines with J gene TRBJ2-2, with 9 bases fitting TRBD2. Germline CDR1 reads KGHDR; CDR2 reads SFDVKD. This CDR3 is 14 amino acids long. With 4 bases clipped from V and 5 bases from J, the junction kept 1 base outside the gene matches. The CDR3 DNA reads TGTGCCACCAGTGAGGGACTAGCAACCGGGGAGCTGTTTTTT. It yields the protein CATSEGLATGELFF.

This chain uses TRBV7-9 with TRBJ2-3, with D unclear. Germline CDR1 is SEHNR and CDR2 is FQNEAQ (reference sequence). V was trimmed by 5 bases and J by 2 bases, leaving 11 bases between them. CDR3 length: 14 amino acids. The DNA for the CDR3 is TGTGCCAGCAGCCCAACGGCTGACACAGATACGCAGTATTTT. As protein: CASSPTADTDTQYF.

This clonotype was found a few times. The chain couples TRBV12-3 or TRBV12-4 to TRBJ2-3; a weak D match, TRBD2 (6 bases). The germline V and J ends were trimmed by 5 bases and 2 bases, with 20 bases remaining between them. This CDR3 is 17 amino acids long. Here the CDR3 DNA reads TGTGCCAGCAGTCTCTACGTGGGCGGAGGGGTCACAGATACGCAGTATTTT. This gives the protein CASSLYVGGGVTDTQYF.

In this sample, this clonotype turned up a few times. The rearrangement links TRBV10-3 to TRBJ2-1; D is unresolved. This CDR3 has 12 residues. Germline V gene sequence: CDR1 ENHRY, CDR2 SYGVKD. V gave up 4 bases and J gave up 8 bases, with 9 bases separating them. This CDR3 reads CAISVQSHEQFF. DNA of the CDR3: TGTGCCATCAGTGTACAGAGCCATGAGCAGTTCTTC.

This clonotype was counted ten times or more. The chain links TRBV12-3 or TRBV12-4 to TRBJ1-1; D gene uncertain. CDR3 length: 11 residues. Trimming removed 6 bases at V and 4 bases at J, with 6 bases between. The CDR3 loop reads CASSLITEAFF. Written as DNA, the CDR3 is TGTGCCAGCAGCCTTATCACTGAAGCTTTCTTT.

Many counts were recorded for this clonotype. The junction shows a germline mismatch at one end, possibly a read error. The chain uses TRBV7-7 and TRBJ2-1; tentatively, D is TRBD2 (5 bases). CDR1 and CDR2 from the germline V gene are SSHAT and FNYEAQ (reference sequence). This CDR3 comprises 13 residues. CDR3: CASSTRGSGEQFF. CDR3 DNA: TGTGCTAGCAGCACCCGAGGGTCGGGTGAGCAGTTCTTC.

This clonotype was observed a few times. The chain uses TRBV7-2 and TRBJ1-2; D is unclear. The germline V and J ends were trimmed by 2 bases and 1 base, with 14 bases remaining between them. The CDR3 spans 16 residues. Germline CDR1 SGHTA, CDR2 FQGNSA. The CDR3 here is CASSLSGRPLNYGYTF. The CDR3 DNA reads as TGTGCCAGCAGCTTAAGCGGCAGACCTCTTAACTATGGCTACACCTTC.

This clonotype was counted a few times. The V call is TRBV20-1, the J call TRBJ1-1; D gene unclear. CDR3 length equals 13 residues. CDR1 DFQATT and CDR2 SNEGSKA come from the germline V gene (reference sequence). Trimming took 4 bases from V and 3 from J, leaving 12 bases between them. This CDR3 is CSATRPSYTEAFF. CDR3 nucleotides: TGCAGTGCTACGAGGCCCTCGTACACTGAAGCTTTCTTT.

This clonotype has a handful of counts. The CDR3 reads CASSQPNSGVGTEAFF. The CDR3 nucleotides are TGTGCCAGCAGCCAACCGAACTCAGGGGTTGGGACTGAAGCTTTCTTT. The V call is TRBV3-1, the J call TRBJ1-1, with TRBD1 as a possible D gene (6 bases). The germline V and J ends were trimmed by 2 bases and 5 bases, with 18 bases remaining between them. The length of the CDR3 is 16 residues. Germline CDR1 LGHDT, CDR2 YNNKEL (reference sequence).

The rearrangement uses TRBV24-1 and TRBJ2-7; D possibly matches TRBD1 or TRBD2 (6 bases each). Germline V gives CDR1 KGHDR, CDR2 SFDVKD. V was cut by 3 bases and J by 5 bases, with 19 bases left in between. The CDR3 runs 16 residues. The DNA of the CDR3 is TGTGCCACCAGTGATATTAGAAGGGGGGCGAGGAACGAGCAGTACTTC. Translation gives CATSDIRRGARNEQYF.

This clonotype was found a few times. The chain employs TRBV20-1 and TRBJ2-7; D may be TRBD2 (5 bases). This CDR3 comprises 14 residues. Per the germline V gene, CDR1 is DFQATT and CDR2 is SNEGSKA (reference sequence). V was pared by 6 bases and J by 3 bases, with 18 bases between. In DNA form, the CDR3 reads TGCAGTGCCGCCCAGTCCGGGGTAGGCTACGAGCAGTACTTC. Its protein product is CSAAQSGVGYEQYF.

The chain is built from TRBV21-1 and TRBJ2-7. TRBV21-1 is noted as a pseudogene. This CDR3 comprises 14 residues. CDR3 amino acids: CASSPHLKGYEQYF. CDR3 nucleotide sequence: TGTGCCAGCAGCCCCCACTTAAAAGGGTACGAGCAGTACTTC.

The rearrangement links TRBV7-6 to TRBJ2-1, with 7 bases matching TRBD2. Trimming took 5 bases from V and 5 from J; bases not matched to a gene: 15. The CDR3 extends over 17 amino acids. Germline CDR1 and CDR2: SGHVS and FNYEAQ. This CDR3 reads CASSINRGGGGNNEQFF. The CDR3 region has the DNA TGTGCCAGCAGCATAAACCGCGGAGGCGGGGGTAACAATGAGCAGTTCTTC.

V gene TRBV12-5 combines with J gene TRBJ2-1, with 7 bases matching TRBD2. Trimming took 6 bases from V and 1 from J; bases not matched to a gene: 3. Germline V CDR1 and CDR2: LGHNT, FRNRAP. The CDR3 extends over 14 amino acids. The CDR3 bases are TGTGCTAGTGGCCTTAGCGGGTCCTACAATGAGCAGTTCTTC. This codes for CASGLSGSYNEQFF.

This clonotype was detected only once. This chain connects TRBV5-1 to TRBJ2-5, with 7 bases that match TRBD1. Trimming at V came to 1 base and at J to 3 bases, leaving 3 bases not matched to a gene. The CDR3 has 14 residues. In germline, CDR1 is SGHRS, CDR2 YFSETQ. CDR3 coding DNA: TGCGCCAGCAGCTTGCCGGGGACAGAAGAGACCCAGTACTTC. It specifies CASSLPGTEETQYF.

This clonotype has just a few counts. The chain couples TRBV2 to TRBJ2-6; D might be TRBD2 (6 bases). Between the trimmed V and J ends, which lost 6 bases and 4 bases, there was a span of 10 bases. The CDR3 contains 14 residues. CDR1 and CDR2 from the germline V gene are SNHLY and FYNNEI. DNA for the CDR3: TGTGCCAGCAGCGGGGGTGTCGGGGCCAACGTCCTGACTTTC. This translates into CASSGGVGANVLTF. The whole variable domain, remainder taken from reference TRBV2 and TRBJ2-6, is EPEVTQTPSHQVTQMGQEVILRCVPISNHLYFYWYRQILGQKVEFLVSFYNNEISEKSEIFDDQFSVERPDGSNFTLKIRSTKLEDSAMYFCASSGGVGANVLTFGAGSRLTVL.

The rearrangement joins TRBV12-3 or TRBV12-4 to TRBJ1-1, with unresolved D. Trimming pared 8 bases from V and 1 base from J, leaving 11 bases between. CDR3 length: 13 amino acids. The CDR3 here is CASSVYWNTEAFF. The CDR3 DNA reads TGTGCCAGCTCAGTTTATTGGAACACTGAAGCTTTCTTT.

This clonotype was counted only a few times. The rearrangement joins TRBV11-1 to TRBJ1-1; TRBD1 is a possible D gene (5 bases). The CDR3 covers 16 residues. The V end was cut by 5 bases, the J end by 4 bases, with 20 bases between. The V gene's germline CDR1 is SGHAT and CDR2 FQDESV (reference sequence). CDR3 bases: TGTGCCAGCAGCACCCGGGGGGGATCGAGACGCACTGAAGCTTTCTTT. Translating it yields CASSTRGGSRRTEAFF.

The gene calls are TRBV5-5 and TRBJ1-2; 9 positions match TRBD1. Germline V CDR1 and CDR2: SGHKS, YYEKEE (reference sequence). This CDR3 comprises 16 residues. After removal of 0 bases from V and 4 bases from J, the junction contained 7 bases not matched to a gene. The CDR3 region is CASSLGKRDRAYGYTF. CDR3 bases: TGTGCCAGCAGCTTGGGAAAAAGGGACAGGGCCTATGGCTACACCTTC.

This clonotype was found many times. The chain joins TRBV11-2 to TRBJ2-1, with no clear D. With 5 bases removed from V and 7 bases from J, the gap between germline ends came to 18 bases. Germline V gene sequence: CDR1 SGHAT, CDR2 FQNNGV. CDR3 length: 15 residues. The DNA for the CDR3 is TGTGCCAGCAGCGAGAGGCCCCTAGAACGAAATGAGCAGTTCTTC. Protein: CASSERPLERNEQFF.

The rearrangement links TRBV6-1 to TRBJ1-1; possibly TRBD1 for D (5 bases). This CDR3 spans 14 amino acids. V was trimmed by 11 bases and J by 0 bases, leaving 16 bases between them. Germline CDR1 and CDR2: MNHNS and SASEGT. The chain's CDR3 is CASYTWGMNTEAFF. The CDR3 region has the DNA TGTGCCTCGTATACATGGGGGATGAACACTGAAGCTTTCTTT.

This clonotype occurred a few times. V and J are TRBV29-1 and TRBJ2-5; weak D call: TRBD2 (5 bases). Germline V lookup: CDR1 SQVTM, CDR2 ANQGSEA. CDR3 size: 11 residues. V was shortened by 5 bases and J by 5 bases, with 9 bases between the two germline ends. The CDR3 nucleotides read TGCAGCGTTCGACCGGGGGAGACCCAGTACTTC. Its translation is CSVRPGETQYF.

The V call is TRBV12-3 or TRBV12-4, the J call TRBJ2-1, with no clear D. Trimming removed 8 bases from V and 8 bases from J, with 16 bases in between. The CDR3 totals 13 residues. CDR3 region: CASGLAALDEQFF. CDR3 in DNA: TGTGCCAGCGGCTTAGCAGCGCTCGATGAGCAGTTCTTC.

The chain employs TRBV4-1 and TRBJ2-1, with a possible D match to TRBD2 (5 bases). The CDR3 consists of 15 residues. The germline gives CDR1 MGHRA, CDR2 YSYEKL. Trimming took off 1 base at V and 5 bases at J, with 12 bases between the two ends. The CDR3 here is CASSQVALANNEQFF. The CDR3 DNA is TGCGCCAGCAGCCAAGTGGCGCTAGCAAACAATGAGCAGTTCTTC.

The chain employs TRBV7-2 and TRBJ2-1; D is possibly TRBD1 or TRBD2 (5 bases each). Germline assignment: CDR1 SGHTA and CDR2 FQGNSA. Trimming took off 1 base at V and 8 bases at J, with 12 bases between the two ends. The CDR3 is 14 amino acids. This CDR3 is CASSLVGTSDEQFF. The DNA of the CDR3 is TGTGCCAGCAGCTTAGTCGGGACCTCGGATGAGCAGTTCTTC.

This clonotype was seen a handful of times. V is TRBV5-1 and J is TRBJ1-1, with a possible D match to TRBD1 (5 bases). Per germline, CDR1 SGHRS and CDR2 YFSETQ. Trimming pared 2 bases from V and 0 bases from J, leaving 11 bases between. The CDR3 has 15 amino acids. CDR3 in DNA: TGCGCCAGCAGCTTCCCGGGACGGATGAACACTGAAGCTTTCTTT. Residues: CASSFPGRMNTEAFF. The complete variable domain, with remaining parts taken from reference TRBV5-1 and TRBJ1-1, reads KAGVTQTPRYLIKTRGQQVTLSCSPISGHRSVSWYQQTPGQGLQFLFEYFSETQRNKGNFPGRFSGRQFSNSRSEMNVSTLELGDSALYLCASSFPGRMNTEAFFGQGTRLTVV.

This clonotype occurred a few times. The genes are TRBV12-3 or TRBV12-4 and TRBJ2-1, with TRBD2 identical over 10 bases. There are 15 residues in the CDR3. The J segment lost 4 bases and the V segment lost 6 bases, leaving 6 bases of the junction unmatched. CDR3 DNA sequence: TGTGCCAGCAGGTTACTAGCGGGGTTTTACAATGAGCAGTTCTTC. Translated: CASRLLAGFYNEQFF.

V usage is TRBV6-5 and J usage is TRBJ1-1; 8 bases are shared with TRBD1. There are 14 residues in the CDR3. V lost 4 bases to trimming and J lost 4 bases; unmatched junction nucleotides: 5. Germline assignment: CDR1 MNHEY and CDR2 SVGAGI. CDR3 sequence reads: CASSSKTGVTEAFF. The CDR3 coding sequence is TGTGCCAGCAGTTCAAAGACAGGGGTCACTGAAGCTTTCTTT.

This clonotype was counted a few times. This chain uses TRBV6-5 with TRBJ2-1, with 7 bases identical to TRBD2. Germline CDR1 is MNHEY and CDR2 is SVGAGI. The V segment lost 2 bases and the J segment 7 bases; nucleotides outside the gene matches: 5. The CDR3 covers 14 residues. CDR3: CASSYHGGNNEQFF. The CDR3 DNA follows: TGTGCCAGCAGTTACCACGGGGGGAATAATGAGCAGTTCTTC.